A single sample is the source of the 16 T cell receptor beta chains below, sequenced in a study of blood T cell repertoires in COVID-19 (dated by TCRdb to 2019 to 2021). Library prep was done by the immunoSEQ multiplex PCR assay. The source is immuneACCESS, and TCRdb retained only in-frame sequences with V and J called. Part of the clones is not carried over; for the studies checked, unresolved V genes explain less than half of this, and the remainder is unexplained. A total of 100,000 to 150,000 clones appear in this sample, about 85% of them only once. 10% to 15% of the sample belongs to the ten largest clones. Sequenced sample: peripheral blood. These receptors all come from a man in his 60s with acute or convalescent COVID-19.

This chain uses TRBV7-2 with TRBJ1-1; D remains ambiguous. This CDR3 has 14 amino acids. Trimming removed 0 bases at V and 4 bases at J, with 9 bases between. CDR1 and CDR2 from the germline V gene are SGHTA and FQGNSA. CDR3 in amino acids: CASSLAGRATEAFF. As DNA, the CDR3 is TGTGCCAGCAGCTTAGCAGGGAGGGCCACTGAAGCTTTCTTT.

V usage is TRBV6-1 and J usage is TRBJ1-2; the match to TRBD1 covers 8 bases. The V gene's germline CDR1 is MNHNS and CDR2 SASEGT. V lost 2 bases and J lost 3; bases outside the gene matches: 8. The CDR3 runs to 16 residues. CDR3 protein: CASSERGQGGYYGYTF. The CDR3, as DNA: TGTGCCAGCAGTGAACGCGGACAGGGAGGCTACTATGGCTACACCTTC.

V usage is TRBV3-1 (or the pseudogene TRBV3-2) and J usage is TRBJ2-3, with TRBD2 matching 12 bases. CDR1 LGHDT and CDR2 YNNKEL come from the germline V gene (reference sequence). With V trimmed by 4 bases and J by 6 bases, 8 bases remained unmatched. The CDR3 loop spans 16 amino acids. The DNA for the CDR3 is TGTGCCAGCAGCCCGACTAGCGGGAGTGGTTTGGATACGCAGTATTTT. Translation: CASSPTSGSGLDTQYF.

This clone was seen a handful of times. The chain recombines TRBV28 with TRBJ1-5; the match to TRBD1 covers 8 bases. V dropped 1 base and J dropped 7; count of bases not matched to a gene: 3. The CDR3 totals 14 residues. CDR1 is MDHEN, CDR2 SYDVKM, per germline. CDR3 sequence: CASSLYRGSQPQHF. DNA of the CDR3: TGTGCCAGCAGTTTATACAGGGGGAGCCAGCCCCAGCATTTT.

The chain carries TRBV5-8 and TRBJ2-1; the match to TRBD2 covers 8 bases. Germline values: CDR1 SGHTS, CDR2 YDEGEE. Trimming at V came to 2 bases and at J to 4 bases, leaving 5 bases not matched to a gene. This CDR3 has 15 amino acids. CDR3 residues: CASSFRGGGYNEQFF. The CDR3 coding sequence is TGTGCCAGCAGCTTCCGGGGCGGGGGGTACAATGAGCAGTTCTTC.

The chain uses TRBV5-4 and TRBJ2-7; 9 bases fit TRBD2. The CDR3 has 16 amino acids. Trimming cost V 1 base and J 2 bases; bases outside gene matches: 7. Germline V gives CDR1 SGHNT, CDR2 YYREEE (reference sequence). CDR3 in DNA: TGTGCCAGCAGCTTGCCCGCGGGAGGGCGCCCCTACGAGCAGTACTTC. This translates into CASSLPAGGRPYEQYF. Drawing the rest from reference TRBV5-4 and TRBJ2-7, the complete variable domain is ETGVTQSPTHLIKTRGQQVTLRCSSQSGHNTVSWYQQALGQGPQFIFQYYREEENGRGNFPPRFSGLQFPNYSSELNVNALELDDSALYLCASSLPAGGRPYEQYFGPGTRLTVT.

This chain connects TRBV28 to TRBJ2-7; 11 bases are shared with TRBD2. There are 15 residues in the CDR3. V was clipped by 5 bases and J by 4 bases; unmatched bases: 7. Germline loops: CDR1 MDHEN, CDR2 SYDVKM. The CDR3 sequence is CASSRKTSGSYEQYF. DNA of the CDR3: TGTGCCAGCAGTCGAAAAACTAGCGGGAGTTACGAGCAGTACTTC.

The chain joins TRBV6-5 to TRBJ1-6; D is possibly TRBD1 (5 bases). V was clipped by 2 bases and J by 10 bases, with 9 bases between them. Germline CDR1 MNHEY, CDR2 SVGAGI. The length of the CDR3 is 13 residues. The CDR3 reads CASSYRGGSPLHF. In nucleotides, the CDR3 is TGTGCCAGCAGTTACCGCGGGGGGTCACCCCTCCACTTT.

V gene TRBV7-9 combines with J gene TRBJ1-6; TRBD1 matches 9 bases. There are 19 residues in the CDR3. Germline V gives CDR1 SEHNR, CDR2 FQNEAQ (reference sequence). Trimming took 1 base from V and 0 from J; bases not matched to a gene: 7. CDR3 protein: CASSLGGDRESSYNSPLHF. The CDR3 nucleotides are TGTGCCAGCAGCTTAGGCGGGGACAGGGAGAGCTCCTATAATTCACCCCTCCACTTT.

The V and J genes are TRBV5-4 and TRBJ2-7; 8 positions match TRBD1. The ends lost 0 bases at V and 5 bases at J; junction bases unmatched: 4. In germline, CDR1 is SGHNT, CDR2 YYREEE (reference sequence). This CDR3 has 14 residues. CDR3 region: CASSLDQGANEQYF. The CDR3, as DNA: TGTGCCAGCAGCTTGGACCAGGGGGCCAACGAGCAGTACTTC.

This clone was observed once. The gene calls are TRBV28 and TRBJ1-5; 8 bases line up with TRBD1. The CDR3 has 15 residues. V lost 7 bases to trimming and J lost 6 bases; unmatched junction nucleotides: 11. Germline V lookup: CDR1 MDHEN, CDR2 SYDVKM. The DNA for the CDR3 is TGTGCCAGCACTCCAACCGACAGGGGTGTTCAGCCCCAGCATTTT. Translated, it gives CASTPTDRGVQPQHF.

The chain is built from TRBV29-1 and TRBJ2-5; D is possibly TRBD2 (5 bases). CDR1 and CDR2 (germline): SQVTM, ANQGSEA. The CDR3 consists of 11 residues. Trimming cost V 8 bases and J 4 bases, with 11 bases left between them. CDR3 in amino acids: CSPGIGETQYF. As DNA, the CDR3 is TGCAGCCCCGGGATTGGAGAGACCCAGTACTTC.

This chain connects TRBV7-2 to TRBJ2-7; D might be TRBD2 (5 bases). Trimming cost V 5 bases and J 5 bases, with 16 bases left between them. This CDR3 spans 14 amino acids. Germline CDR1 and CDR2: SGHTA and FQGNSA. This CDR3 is CASSRRPRDDEQYF. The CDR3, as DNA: TGTGCCAGCAGCAGGAGACCCCGGGATGACGAGCAGTACTTC. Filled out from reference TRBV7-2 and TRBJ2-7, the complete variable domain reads GAGVSQSPSNKVTEKGKDVELRCDPISGHTALYWYRQSLGQGLEFLIYFQGNSAPDKSGLPSDRFSAERTGGSVSTLTIQRTQQEDSAVYLCASSRRPRDDEQYFGPGTRLTVT.

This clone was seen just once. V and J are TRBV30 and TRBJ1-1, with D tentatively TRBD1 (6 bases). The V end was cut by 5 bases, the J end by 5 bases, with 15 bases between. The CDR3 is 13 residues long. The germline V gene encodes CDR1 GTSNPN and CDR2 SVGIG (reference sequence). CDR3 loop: CAWETGSGTEAFF. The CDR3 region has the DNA TGTGCCTGGGAAACAGGGTCAGGGACTGAAGCTTTCTTT.

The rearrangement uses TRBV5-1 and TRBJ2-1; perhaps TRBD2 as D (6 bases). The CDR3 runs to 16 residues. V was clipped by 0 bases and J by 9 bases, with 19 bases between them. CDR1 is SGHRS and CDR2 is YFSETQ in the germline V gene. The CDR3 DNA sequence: TGCGCCAGCAGCTTGGCCACTAGCTTCGGTCGGGCTGAGCAGTTCTTC. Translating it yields CASSLATSFGRAEQFF.

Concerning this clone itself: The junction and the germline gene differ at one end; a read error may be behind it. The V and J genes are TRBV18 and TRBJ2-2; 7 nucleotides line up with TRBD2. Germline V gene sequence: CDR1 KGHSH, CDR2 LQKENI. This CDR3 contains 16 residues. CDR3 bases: TGTGCCAGCTCCCCACAAGAAAGGACTAGAGCCGGGGAGCTGTTTTTT. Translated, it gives CASSPQERTRAGELFF.